The following is a T cell receptor beta chain sequence with its context. Germline V gene data show CDR1 as MNHNS and CDR2 as SASEGT. This CDR3 has 16 amino acids. Trimming cost V 0 bases and J 6 bases, with 14 bases left between them. These data belong to a study of CD8 T cells in Susac syndrome. Random hexamers served to reverse transcribe roughly 0.45 to 1 ug RNA. Via MiXCR, TCRdb re-called the immunoSEQ multiplex PCR reads, giving one row per CDR3 protein. The sample has some 170,000 distinct CDR3 sequences, 94% seen once; the top ten hold 0.08% to 0.095%. This TCR was recovered from a human donor with multiple sclerosis. Sequencing was carried out using CD4+ T cells from PBMCs. The rearrangement uses TRBV6-1 and TRBJ2-2; D is perhaps TRBD2 (6 bases). The chain's CDR3 is CASSEALAGSAGELFF. For the CDR3, the DNA is TGTGCCAGCAGTGAAGCTCTGGCGGGAAGCGCCGGGGAGCTGTTTTTT.